The 5 T cell receptor beta chains listed next were all sequenced from one sample in a study of cytomegalovirus exposure and HLA in healthy donors. Use of 60 Vbeta and 13 Jbeta primers characterized the PCR. Generated by immunoSEQ multiplex PCR, the TCRdb table keeps only in-frame clones and is missing some. The sample lists around 150,000 clones, 75% to 90% seen once, with over 4% in the top ten. The material sequenced was PBMCs. The receptors stem from a man aged 50 to 59 in good health and CMV-seropositive.

The chain couples TRBV7-2 to TRBJ1-1; 7 bases line up with TRBD1. From germline, CDR1 is SGHTA and CDR2 FQGNSA. Losses at the gene ends were 5 bases for V and 1 base for J; bases not matched to a gene: 4. This CDR3 is built from 14 residues. CDR3: CASSVRQGNTEAFF. Here the CDR3 DNA reads TGTGCCAGCAGCGTGCGACAGGGGAACACTGAAGCTTTCTTT. The full variable domain, in which reference TRBV7-2 and TRBJ1-1 provide the parts outside the CDR3, is GAGVSQSPSNKVTEKGKDVELRCDPISGHTALYWYRQSLGQGLEFLIYFQGNSAPDKSGLPSDRFSAERTGGSVSTLTIQRTQQEDSAVYLCASSVRQGNTEAFFGQGTRLTVV.

The genes are TRBV5-1 and TRBJ1-6; weak D call: TRBD1 (5 bases). This CDR3 comprises 13 residues. V dropped 0 bases and J dropped 11 bases, with 9 bases sitting between them. Looked up from germline, CDR1 is SGHRS and CDR2 is YFSETQ. CDR3 sequence: CASSLAGGTPLHF. DNA of the CDR3: TGCGCCAGCAGCTTGGCCGGGGGAACACCCCTCCACTTT.

This clone was detected once. The chain employs TRBV5-4 and TRBJ2-7; 9 nucleotides line up with TRBD2. The CDR3 is 17 residues long. The V segment lost 4 bases and the J segment 0 bases; nucleotides outside the gene matches: 11. Germline V gene sequence: CDR1 SGHNT, CDR2 YYREEE (reference sequence). CDR3 DNA: TGTGCCAGCAGCCCTGGGGCTAGCGGGGATAGCTCCTACGAGCAGTACTTC. Protein sequence: CASSPGASGDSSYEQYF. Full variable domain (missing parts from reference TRBV5-4 and TRBJ2-7): ETGVTQSPTHLIKTRGQQVTLRCSSQSGHNTVSWYQQALGQGPQFIFQYYREEENGRGNFPPRFSGLQFPNYSSELNVNALELDDSALYLCASSPGASGDSSYEQYFGPGTRLTVT.

The count of this clone is one. CDR3 DNA: TGTGCCAGCAGCTTAATGCGGCGGGGGGGACCCCACTCTGAGCAGTTCTTC. The encoded protein is CASSLMRRGGPHSEQFF. The chain joins TRBV7-8 to TRBJ2-1; 9 positions match TRBD2. Germline CDR1 is SGHVS and CDR2 is FQNEAQ. This CDR3 has 17 amino acids. V dropped 2 bases and J dropped 9; count of bases not matched to a gene: 14.

The CDR3 is CASSPTFRDNEQFF. CDR3 bases: TGTGCCAGCAGCCCGACCTTCAGGGACAATGAGCAGTTCTTC. The chain combines TRBV7-3 with TRBJ2-1; perhaps TRBD1 as D (5 bases). The germline CDR1 and CDR2 sequences are SGHTA and FQGTGA. The CDR3 totals 14 residues. Trimming took off 5 bases at V and 5 bases at J, with 13 bases between the two ends.